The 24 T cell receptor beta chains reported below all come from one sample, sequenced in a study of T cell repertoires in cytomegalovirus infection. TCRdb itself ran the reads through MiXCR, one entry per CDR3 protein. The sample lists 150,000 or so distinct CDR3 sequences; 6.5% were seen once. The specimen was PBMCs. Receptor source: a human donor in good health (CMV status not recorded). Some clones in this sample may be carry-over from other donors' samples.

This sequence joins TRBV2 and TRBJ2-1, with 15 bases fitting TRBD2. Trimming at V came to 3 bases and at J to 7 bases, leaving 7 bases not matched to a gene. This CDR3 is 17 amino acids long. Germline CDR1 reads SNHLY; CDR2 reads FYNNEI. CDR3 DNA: TGTGCCAGCAGTGACGTAGGGACTAGCGGGGGGCGTAATGAGCAGTTCTTC. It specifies CASSDVGTSGGRNEQFF. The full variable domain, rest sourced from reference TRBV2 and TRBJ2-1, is EPEVTQTPSHQVTQMGQEVILRCVPISNHLYFYWYRQILGQKVEFLVSFYNNEISEKSEIFDDQFSVERPDGSNFTLKIRSTKLEDSAMYFCASSDVGTSGGRNEQFFGPGTRLTVL.

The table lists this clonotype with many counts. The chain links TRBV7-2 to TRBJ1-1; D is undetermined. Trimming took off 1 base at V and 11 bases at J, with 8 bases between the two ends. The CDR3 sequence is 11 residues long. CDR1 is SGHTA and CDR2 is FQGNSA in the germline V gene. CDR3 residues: CASSLGDLAFF. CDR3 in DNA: TGTGCCAGCAGCTTAGGGGATCTTGCTTTCTTT.

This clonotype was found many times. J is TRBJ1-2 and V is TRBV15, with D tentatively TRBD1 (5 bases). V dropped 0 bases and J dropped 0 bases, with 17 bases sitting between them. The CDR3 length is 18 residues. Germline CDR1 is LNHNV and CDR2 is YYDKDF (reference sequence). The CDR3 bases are TGTGCCACCAGCAGAGATGTCGGGGGAAGAATTACTAACTATGGCTACACCTTC. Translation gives CATSRDVGGRITNYGYTF.

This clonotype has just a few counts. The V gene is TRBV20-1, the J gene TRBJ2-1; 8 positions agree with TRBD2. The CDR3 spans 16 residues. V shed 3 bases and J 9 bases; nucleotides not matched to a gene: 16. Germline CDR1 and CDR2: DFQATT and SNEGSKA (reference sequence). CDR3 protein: CSARTPGGLRFGEQFF. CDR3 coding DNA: TGCAGTGCTAGGACCCCGGGGGGGCTTCGGTTCGGTGAGCAGTTCTTC.

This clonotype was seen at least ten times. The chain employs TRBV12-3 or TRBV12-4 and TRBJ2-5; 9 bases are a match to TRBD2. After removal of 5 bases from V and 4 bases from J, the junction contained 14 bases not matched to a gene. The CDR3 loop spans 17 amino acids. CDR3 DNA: TGTGCCAGCAGTCGCGCCATAGCGGGGGTCGCCGGAGAGACCCAGTACTTC. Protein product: CASSRAIAGVAGETQYF.

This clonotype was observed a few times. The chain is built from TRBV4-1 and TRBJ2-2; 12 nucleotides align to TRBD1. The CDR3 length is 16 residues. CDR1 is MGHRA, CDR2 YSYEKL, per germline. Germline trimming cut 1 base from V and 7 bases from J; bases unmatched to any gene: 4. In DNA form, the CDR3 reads TGCGCCAGCAGCCAAGTCGGGACAGGGGGCCTCGGGGAGCTGTTTTTT. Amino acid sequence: CASSQVGTGGLGELFF.

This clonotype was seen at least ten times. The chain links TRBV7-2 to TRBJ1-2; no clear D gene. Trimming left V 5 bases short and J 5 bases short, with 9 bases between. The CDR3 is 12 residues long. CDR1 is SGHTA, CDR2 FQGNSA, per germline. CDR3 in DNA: TGTGCCAGCAGCCGGCTCCCATATGGCTACACCTTC. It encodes CASSRLPYGYTF.

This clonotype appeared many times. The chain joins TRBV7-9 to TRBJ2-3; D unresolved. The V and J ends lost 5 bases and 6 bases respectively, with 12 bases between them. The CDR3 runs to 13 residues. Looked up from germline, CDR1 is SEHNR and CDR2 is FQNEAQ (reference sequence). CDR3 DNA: TGTGCCAGCAGCCCACTGGTAGTTGATACGCAGTATTTT. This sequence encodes CASSPLVVDTQYF.

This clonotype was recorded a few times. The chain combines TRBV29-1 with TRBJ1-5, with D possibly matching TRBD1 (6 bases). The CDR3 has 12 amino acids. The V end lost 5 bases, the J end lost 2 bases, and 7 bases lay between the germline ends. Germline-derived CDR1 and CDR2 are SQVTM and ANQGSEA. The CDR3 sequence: CSVSGGNQPQHF. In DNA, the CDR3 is TGCAGCGTTTCAGGGGGCAATCAGCCCCAGCATTTT.

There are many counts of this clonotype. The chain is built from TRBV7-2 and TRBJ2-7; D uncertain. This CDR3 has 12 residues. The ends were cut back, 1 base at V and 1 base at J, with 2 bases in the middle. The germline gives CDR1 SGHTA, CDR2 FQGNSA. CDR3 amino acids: CASSLGSYEQYF. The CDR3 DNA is TGTGCCAGCAGCTTAGGGTCCTACGAGCAGTACTTC.

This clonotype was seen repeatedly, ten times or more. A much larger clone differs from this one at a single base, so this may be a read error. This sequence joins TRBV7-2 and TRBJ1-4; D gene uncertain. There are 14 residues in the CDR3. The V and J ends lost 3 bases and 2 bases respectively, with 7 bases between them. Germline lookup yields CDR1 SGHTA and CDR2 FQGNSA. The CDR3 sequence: CASSLRDTNEKLFF. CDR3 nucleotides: TGTGCCAGCAGCTTGAGGGATACTAATGAAAAACTGTTTTTT.

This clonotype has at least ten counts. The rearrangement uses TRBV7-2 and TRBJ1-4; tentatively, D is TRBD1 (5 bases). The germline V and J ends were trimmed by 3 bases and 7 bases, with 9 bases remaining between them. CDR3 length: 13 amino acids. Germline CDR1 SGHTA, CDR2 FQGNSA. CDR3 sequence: CASSFRRGEKLFF. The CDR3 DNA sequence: TGTGCCAGCAGCTTCCGGAGGGGTGAAAAACTGTTTTTT.

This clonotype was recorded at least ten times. Written as DNA, the CDR3 is TGTGCCAGCAGCTTAGGGGCCCTGGCGACCAGAATAGAGACCCAGTACTTC. It codes for CASSLGALATRIETQYF. The chain joins TRBV7-2 to TRBJ2-5; D is unresolved. Germline CDR1 and CDR2: SGHTA and FQGNSA. The CDR3 sequence is 17 residues long. With 1 base removed from V and 4 bases from J, the gap between germline ends came to 19 bases.

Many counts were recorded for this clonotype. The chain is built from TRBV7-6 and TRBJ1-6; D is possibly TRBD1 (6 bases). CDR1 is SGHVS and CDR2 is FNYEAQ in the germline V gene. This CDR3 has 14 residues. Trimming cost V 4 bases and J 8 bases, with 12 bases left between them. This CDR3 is CASSSDRMYSPLHF. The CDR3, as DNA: TGTGCCAGCAGCTCCGACAGGATGTATTCACCCCTCCACTTT.

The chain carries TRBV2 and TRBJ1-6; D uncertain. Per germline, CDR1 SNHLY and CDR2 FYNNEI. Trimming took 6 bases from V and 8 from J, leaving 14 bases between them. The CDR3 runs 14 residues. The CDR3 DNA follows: TGTGCCAGCAGCGGTGACCGAGGATATTCACCCCTCCACTTT. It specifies CASSGDRGYSPLHF.

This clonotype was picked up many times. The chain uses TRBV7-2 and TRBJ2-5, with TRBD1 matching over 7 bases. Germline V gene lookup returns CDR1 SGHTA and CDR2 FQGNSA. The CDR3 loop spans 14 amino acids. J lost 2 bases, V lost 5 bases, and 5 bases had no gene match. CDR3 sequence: CASSQRQGQETQYF. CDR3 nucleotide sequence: TGTGCCAGCAGCCAGAGACAGGGTCAAGAGACCCAGTACTTC.

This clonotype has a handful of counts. CDR3 bases: TGCAGTGCCGAATCGGGACAGCACAATCAGCCCCAGCATTTT. Translation gives CSAESGQHNQPQHF. The genes are TRBV20-1 and TRBJ1-5; 7 bases agree with TRBD1. V lost 6 bases to trimming and J lost 3 bases; unmatched junction nucleotides: 8. The CDR3 runs to 14 residues. CDR1 DFQATT and CDR2 SNEGSKA come from the germline V gene (reference sequence).

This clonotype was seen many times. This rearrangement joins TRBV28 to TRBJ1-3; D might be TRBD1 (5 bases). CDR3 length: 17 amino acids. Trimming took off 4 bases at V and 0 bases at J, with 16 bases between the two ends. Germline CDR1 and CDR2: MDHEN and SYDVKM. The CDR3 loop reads CASSSSGTYSSGNTIYF. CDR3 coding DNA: TGTGCCAGCAGTTCCTCCGGGACCTACTCCTCTGGAAACACCATATATTTT.

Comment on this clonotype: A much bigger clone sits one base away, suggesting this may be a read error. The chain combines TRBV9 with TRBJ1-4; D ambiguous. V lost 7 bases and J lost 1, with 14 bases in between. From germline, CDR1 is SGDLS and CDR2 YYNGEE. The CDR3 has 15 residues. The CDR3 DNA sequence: TGTGCCAGCGGCAGTTCCGCGATAACTAATGAAAAACTGTTTTTT. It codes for CASGSSAITNEKLFF.

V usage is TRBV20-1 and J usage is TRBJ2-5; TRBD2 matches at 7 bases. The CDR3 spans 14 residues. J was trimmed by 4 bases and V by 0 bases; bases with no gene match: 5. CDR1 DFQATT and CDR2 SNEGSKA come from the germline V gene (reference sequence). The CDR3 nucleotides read TGCAGTGCTAGAGACCGACTAGCTGGAGAGACCCAGTACTTC. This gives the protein CSARDRLAGETQYF.

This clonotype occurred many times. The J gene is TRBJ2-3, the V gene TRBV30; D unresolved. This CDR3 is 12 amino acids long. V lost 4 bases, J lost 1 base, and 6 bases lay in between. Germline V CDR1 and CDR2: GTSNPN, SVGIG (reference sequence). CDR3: CAWNVGTDTQYF. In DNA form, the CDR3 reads TGTGCCTGGAATGTGGGCACAGATACGCAGTATTTT.

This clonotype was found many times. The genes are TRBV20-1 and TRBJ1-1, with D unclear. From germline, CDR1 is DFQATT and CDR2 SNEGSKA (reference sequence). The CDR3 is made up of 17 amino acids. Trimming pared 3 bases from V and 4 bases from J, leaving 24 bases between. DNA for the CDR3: TGCAGTGCTAGGCCATCGGCCCGGCCGGGGATGAGCACTGAAGCTTTCTTT. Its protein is CSARPSARPGMSTEAFF.

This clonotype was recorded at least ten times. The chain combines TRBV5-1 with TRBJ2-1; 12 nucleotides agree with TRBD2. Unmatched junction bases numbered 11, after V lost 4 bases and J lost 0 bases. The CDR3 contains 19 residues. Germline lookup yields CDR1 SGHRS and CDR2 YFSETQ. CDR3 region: CASSPGLAGRSSSYNEQFF. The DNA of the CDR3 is TGCGCCAGCAGCCCGGGACTAGCGGGCCGCTCCAGCTCCTACAATGAGCAGTTCTTC.

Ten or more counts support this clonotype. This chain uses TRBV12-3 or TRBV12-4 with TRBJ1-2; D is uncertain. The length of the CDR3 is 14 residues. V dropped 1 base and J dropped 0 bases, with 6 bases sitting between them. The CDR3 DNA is TGTGCCAGCAGTTTAGGCGCTACTAACTATGGCTACACCTTC. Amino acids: CASSLGATNYGYTF.